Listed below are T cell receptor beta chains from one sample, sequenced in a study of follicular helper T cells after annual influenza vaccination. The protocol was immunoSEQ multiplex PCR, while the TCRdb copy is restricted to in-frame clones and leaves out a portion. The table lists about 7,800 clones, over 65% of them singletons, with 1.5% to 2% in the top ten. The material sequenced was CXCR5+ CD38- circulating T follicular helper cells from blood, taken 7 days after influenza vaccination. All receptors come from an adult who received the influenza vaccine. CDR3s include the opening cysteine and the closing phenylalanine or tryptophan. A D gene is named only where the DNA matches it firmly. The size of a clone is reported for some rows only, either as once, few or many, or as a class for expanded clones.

CASSLWGGPTGSGYTF | TGCGCCAGCAGCTTGTGGGGGGGGCCCACAGGGTCTGGCTACACCTTC | TRBJ1-2 | NA | NA | TRBV5-1 | 16
CASSRQQGEDTQYF | TGTGCCAGCTCGCGACAACAGGGGGAGGATACGCAGTATTTT | TRBJ2-3 | NA | TRBD1 | TRBV18 | 14
CASSGGGSNYGYTF | TGTGCCAGCTCCGGTGGCGGGTCTAACTATGGCTACACCTTC | TRBJ1-2 | NA | NA | TRBV18 | 14
CASSLSRRGRAQYF | TGTGCCAGCAGCCTTTCTCGAAGGGGGAGGGCGCAGTATTTT | TRBJ2-3 | NA | NA | TRBV21-1 | 14
CASSQDSGGQDEQFF | TGTGCCAGCAGTCAAGATAGCGGGGGGCAAGATGAGCAGTTCTTC | TRBJ2-1 | NA | TRBD2 | TRBV28 | 15
CASSSIFNSPLHF | TGTGCCAGCAGCTCCATTTTCAATTCACCCCTCCACTTT | TRBJ1-6 | NA | NA | TRBV7-3 | 13
CATKFWGGGYTF | TGTGCCACCAAATTTTGGGGAGGGGGCTACACCTTC | TRBJ1-2 | NA | NA | TRBV30 | 12
CASSRRTTSETQYF | TGCGCCAGCAGCCGCCGGACTACTAGCGAGACCCAGTACTTC | TRBJ2-5 | once | NA | TRBV4-1 | 14
CASSVDSGNYYEQYF | TGTGCCAGCAGCGTAGACTCAGGGAACTACTACGAGCAGTACTTC | TRBJ2-7 | NA | NA | TRBV9 | 15
CASRLSGGESNEQFF | TGTGCCAGTAGACTTAGCGGGGGGGAATCAAATGAGCAGTTCTTC | TRBJ2-1 | NA | TRBD2 | TRBV19 | 15
CASSLLINQPQHF | TGTGCCAGCAGCTTATTGATCAATCAGCCCCAGCATTTT | TRBJ1-5 | few | NA | TRBV7-2 | 13
CASSQEGDPGANVLTF | TGCGCCAGCAGCCAAGAAGGGGATCCTGGGGCCAACGTCCTGACTTTC | TRBJ2-6 | NA | NA | TRBV4-3 | 16
CASSLGGTGGTEAFF | TGTGCCAGCAGCTTAGGAGGGACAGGGGGCACTGAAGCTTTCTTT | TRBJ1-1 | NA | TRBD1 | TRBV11-3 | 15
CASSLNRVHQPQHF | TGTGCCAGCAGTTTGAACAGGGTTCATCAGCCCCAGCATTTT | TRBJ1-5 | few | NA | TRBV28 | 14
CASIGGPYSPLHF | TGTGCCAGCATCGGGGGCCCCTATTCACCCCTCCACTTT | TRBJ1-6 | few | NA | TRBV6-1 | 13
CASSLVPRGAGGETQYF | TGTGCCAGCAGCCTCGTGCCTCGGGGGGCGGGGGGAGAGACCCAGTACTTC | TRBJ2-5 | NA | TRBD2 | TRBV4-2 | 17
CASSRLGGLDTQYF | TGTGCCAGCAGTCGGTTGGGAGGGTTGGATACGCAGTATTTT | TRBJ2-3 | NA | TRBD2 | TRBV6-1 | 14
CASSLGQGVEAFF | TGTGCCAGCAGCCTCGGACAGGGGGTTGAAGCTTTCTTT | TRBJ1-1 | once | TRBD1 | TRBV6-1 | 13
CASSHRVDRGNTIYF | TGTGCCAGCAGCCACCGGGTTGACAGGGGAAACACCATATATTTT | TRBJ1-3 | NA | NA | TRBV7-9 | 15
CASSLVGRSNSPLHF | TGTGCCAGCAGCCTGGTGGGACGGTCCAATTCACCCCTCCACTTT | TRBJ1-6 | NA | NA | TRBV7-8 | 15
CASRKPGQGRGYTF | TGTGCCAGCAGAAAACCGGGACAGGGGAGAGGCTACACCTTC | TRBJ1-2 | NA | TRBD1 | TRBV11-2 | 14
CASAMMGLAEAFF | TGTGCCAGCGCGATGATGGGGTTGGCTGAAGCTTTCTTT | TRBJ1-1 | few | NA | TRBV4-2 | 13
CASSSVGGGYGYTF | TGTGCCAGCAGTTCCGTCGGGGGCGGCTATGGCTACACCTTC | TRBJ1-2 | NA | NA | TRBV28 | 14
CAQGLAGGSTDTQYF | TGTGCCCAAGGACTAGCGGGGGGGTCCACAGATACGCAGTATTTT | TRBJ2-3 | NA | TRBD2 | TRBV7-2 | 15
CASSYLGQKNTEAFF | TGTGCCAGCAGTTACTTGGGACAGAAGAACACTGAAGCTTTCTTT | TRBJ1-1 | NA | TRBD1 | TRBV6-5 | 15
CASSLTTGGFSYNSPLHF | TGTGCCAGCAGCTTGACGACAGGGGGTTTTTCCTATAATTCACCCCTCCACTTT | TRBJ1-6 | NA | TRBD1 | TRBV5-8 | 18
CASSPGVNTEAFF | TGTGCCAGCTCACCAGGGGTGAACACTGAAGCTTTCTTT | TRBJ1-1 | NA | NA | TRBV18 | 13
CASSAATARQARSYEQYF | TGTGCCAGCAGCGCCGCTACCGCTAGACAGGCTAGGTCCTACGAGCAGTACTTC | TRBJ2-7 | NA | NA | TRBV2 | 18
CASRVLQPNTEAFF | TGTGCCAGCCGCGTATTGCAGCCGAACACTGAAGCTTTCTTT | TRBJ1-1 | once | NA | TRBV2 | 14
CASSFGPLFSGNTIYF | TGTGCCAGCAGTTTCGGACCCCTTTTCTCTGGAAACACCATATATTTT | TRBJ1-3 | NA | NA | TRBV28 | 16
CASSQGTNTGELFF | TGTGCCAGCTCCCAAGGGACGAACACCGGGGAGCTGTTTTTT | TRBJ2-2 | NA | NA | TRBV18 | 14
CASSVMDGGSTEAFF | TGTGCCAGCAGCGTAATGGACGGGGGTAGCACTGAAGCTTTCTTT | TRBJ1-1 | few | NA | TRBV9 | 15